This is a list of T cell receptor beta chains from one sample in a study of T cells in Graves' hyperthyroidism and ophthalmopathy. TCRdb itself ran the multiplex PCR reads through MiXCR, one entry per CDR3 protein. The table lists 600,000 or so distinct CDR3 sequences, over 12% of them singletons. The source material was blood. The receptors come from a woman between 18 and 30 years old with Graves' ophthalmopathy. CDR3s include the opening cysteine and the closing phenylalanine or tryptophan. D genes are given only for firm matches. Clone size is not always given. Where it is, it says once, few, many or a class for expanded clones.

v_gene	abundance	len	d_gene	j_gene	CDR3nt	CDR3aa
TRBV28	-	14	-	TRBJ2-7	TGTGCCAGCAGTTCCACCGACGGAGCCTACGAGCAGTACTTC	CASSSTDGAYEQYF
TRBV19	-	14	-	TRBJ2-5	TGTGCCAGTAGTATCGGGGGTCTCCAAGAGACCCAGTACTTC	CASSIGGLQETQYF
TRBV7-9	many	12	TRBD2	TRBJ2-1	TGTGCCAGCAGCTTTCTAGCGGGGGAGCAGTTCTTC	CASSFLAGEQFF
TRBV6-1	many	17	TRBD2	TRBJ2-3	TGTGCCAGCAGTGGACGGACTAGCGGGAGGGTTGAGGATACGCAGTATTTT	CASSGRTSGRVEDTQYF
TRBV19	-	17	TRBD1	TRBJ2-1	TGTGCCAGTAGTATTATGGTCTGGACAGGGGTTTCCAATGAGCAGTTCTTC	CASSIMVWTGVSNEQFF
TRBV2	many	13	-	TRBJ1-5	TGTGCCAGCAGTCAGTTTCAGGATCAGCCCCAGCATTTT	CASSQFQDQPQHF
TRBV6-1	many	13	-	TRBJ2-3	TGTGCCAGCGGGCGGGCGGACACAGATACGCAGTATTTT	CASGRADTDTQYF
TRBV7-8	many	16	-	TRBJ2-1	TGTGCCAGCAGCTTAGCCCCAGAGGGAGGCTACAATGAGCAGTTCTTC	CASSLAPEGGYNEQFF
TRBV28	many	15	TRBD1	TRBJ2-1	TGTGCCAGCAGACCGGGACAGGGCTCCTACAATGAGCAGTTCTTC	CASRPGQGSYNEQFF
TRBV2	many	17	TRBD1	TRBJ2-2	TGTGCCAGCAGACAAGCGTCCGGGACAGGAAACACCGGGGAGCTGTTTTTT	CASRQASGTGNTGELFF
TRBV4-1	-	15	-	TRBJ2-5	TGCGCCAGCAGCCACCAGGACGGAGTCCAAGAGACCCAGTACTTC	CASSHQDGVQETQYF
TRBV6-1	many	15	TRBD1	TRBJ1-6	TGTGCTAGCCATGGGACAGGGGGATCGGGTTCACCCCTCCACTTT	CASHGTGGSGSPLHF
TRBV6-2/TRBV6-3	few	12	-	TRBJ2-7	TGTGCCAGCAGTTACCCAGACCTAGAGCAGTACTTC	CASSYPDLEQYF